This note documents a single T cell receptor beta chain sequence. This clonotype was seen more than once but under ten times. Its antigen is currently not known. Base quality data are lacking; no much larger clone is found one base away. Rearranged TRB sequences spanning V, D and J segments were amplified by multiplex touch-down PCR using a mixed TRB-A/B primer pool. Illumina adapters and sample indices were attached to the amplicons through two consecutive PCR reactions run with Phusion HS II polymerase. Amplicons were gel-purified with the NucleoSpin Gel and PCR Clean-up kit, then checked with Qubit and an Agilent 2100 Bioanalyzer. Sequencing of the libraries was done on an Illumina MiSeq with paired-end, single-indexed 600-cycle runs. The study's processing was this. Processing of the TRB sequences was carried out with MiXCR versions 2.12 and 3.0.5. Each unique CDR3 nucleotide sequence was counted as one clone, and only productive sequences with at least two reads were retained. The repertoire metrics were Shannon diversity, evenness, clonality (defined as one minus evenness), and alpha-parameterized diversity profiles covering alpha 0 to 5. The IGoR algorithm was used to calculate generation probabilities of clones in the paired pre- and post-chemotherapy samples. Through fastp at Q25 and MiXCR, TCRdb rebuilt clones from the public reads, retaining in-frame beta chains. Every entry covers one CDR3 protein and lists the most common genes and DNA from its rows. These V and J calls originate from TCRdb's pipeline instead of the authors' own analysis. The sample has around 1,700 distinct CDR3 sequences on record, around 24% of them singletons. Together, the top ten hold approximately 18% of the sample.

Instead of sorted cells or RNA, genomic DNA extracted from peripheral blood served as the source for amplifying TCR beta rearrangements. The data derive from a study of T cell repertoires in aging, cancer and after chemotherapy (dated by TCRdb to the late 2010s). General notes on the study: Donors were distributed across six age groups ranging from 30 or younger to 70 or older, with at least three individuals included per group. In the solid tumor group, the paired samples taken before and after chemotherapy came from patients with brain tumors (glioblastoma) who were receiving therapy based on temozolomide. The complete dataset included about 8.8 million TCR reads. Peripheral blood TCR beta repertoires from healthy donors and cancer patients were profiled to examine immunoaging and T cell reconstitution after chemotherapy. Alongside under 100 healthy donors serving as a reference group, the cohort included approximately 210 cancer patients, of whom approximately 94 had hematological cancers and 110 to 140 had solid cancers. Summary of the overall study and its limitations: Declining TCR diversity with age in healthy donors was mainly explained by loss of richness; in cancer patients, loss of evenness also contributed. It was noted by the authors that conclusions about immunological memory after chemotherapy cannot be drawn from the repertoire data. In both cancer cohorts, median generation probability rose over the chemotherapy interval, which suggests that the repertoire was reconstituted through rebound thymic output. Significantly lower blood TCR diversity and higher clonality were observed in untreated patients with hematological or solid cancers than in age-matched healthy donors.

In the germline V gene, CDR1 corresponds to ENHRY and CDR2 to SYGVKD. Trimming costs V 8 bases and J 3 bases, and their ends lie 13 bases apart. The CDR3 sequence holds 13 residues, the cysteine and phenylalanine included. Only the CDR3 part of the read is kept: 39 bases, read in frame from the first base. The chain employs TRBV10-3 and TRBJ1-2; the D gene cannot be resolved reliably. Sequencing was carried out using blood. This clonotype was obtained from a human donor with a solid tumor. The CDR3 reads CAIGPRSDYGYTF. At the DNA level, the sequence is TGTGCCATCGGGCCCAGGAGCGACTATGGCTACACCTTC.